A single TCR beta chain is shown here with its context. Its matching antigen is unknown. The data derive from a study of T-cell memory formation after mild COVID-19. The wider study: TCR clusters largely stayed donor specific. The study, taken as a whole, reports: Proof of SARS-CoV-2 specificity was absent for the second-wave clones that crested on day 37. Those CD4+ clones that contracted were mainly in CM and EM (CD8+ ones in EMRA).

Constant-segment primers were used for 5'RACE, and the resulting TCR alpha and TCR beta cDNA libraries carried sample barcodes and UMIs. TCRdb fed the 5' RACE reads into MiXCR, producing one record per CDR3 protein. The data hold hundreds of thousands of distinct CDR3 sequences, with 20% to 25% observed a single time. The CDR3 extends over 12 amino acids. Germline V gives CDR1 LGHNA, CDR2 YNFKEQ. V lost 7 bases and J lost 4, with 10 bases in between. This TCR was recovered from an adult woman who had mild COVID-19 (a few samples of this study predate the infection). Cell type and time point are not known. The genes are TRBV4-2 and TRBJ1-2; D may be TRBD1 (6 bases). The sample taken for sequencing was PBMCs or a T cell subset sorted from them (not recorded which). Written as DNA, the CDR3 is TGTGCCAGCACCGGACAGACCTATGGCTACACCTTC. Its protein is CASTGQTYGYTF.